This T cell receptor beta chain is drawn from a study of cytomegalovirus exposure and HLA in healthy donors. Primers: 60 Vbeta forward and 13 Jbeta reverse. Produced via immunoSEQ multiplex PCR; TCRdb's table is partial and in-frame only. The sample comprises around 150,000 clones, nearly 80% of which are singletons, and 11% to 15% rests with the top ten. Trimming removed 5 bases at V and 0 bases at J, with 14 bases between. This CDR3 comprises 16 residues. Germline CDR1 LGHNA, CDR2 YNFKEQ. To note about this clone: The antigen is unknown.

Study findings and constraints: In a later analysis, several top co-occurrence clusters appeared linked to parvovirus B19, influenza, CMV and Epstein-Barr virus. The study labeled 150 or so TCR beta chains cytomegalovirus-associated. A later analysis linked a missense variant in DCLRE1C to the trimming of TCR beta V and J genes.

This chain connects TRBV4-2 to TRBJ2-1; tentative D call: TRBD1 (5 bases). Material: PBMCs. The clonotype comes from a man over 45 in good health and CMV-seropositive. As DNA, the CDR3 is TGTGCCAGCAGCTTACAGGCGGTTAGCTCCTACAATGAGCAGTTCTTC. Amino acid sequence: CASSLQAVSSYNEQFF.